This TCR beta chain was sequenced in a study of T cells after posttransplantation cyclophosphamide. Broader study findings: TRB clonality was highly associated with recipient CMV seropositivity and reactivation. Donor-recipient repertoire similarity was low at 1-2 months, rising over year one. Tissue-infiltrating T cells from skin or gut overlapped little with blood T cells.

Germline values: CDR1 MNHEY, CDR2 SVGAGI. Losses at the gene ends were 1 base for V and 2 bases for J; bases not matched to a gene: 4. The CDR3 spans 15 residues. On the day of bone marrow donation, the related graft donor provided peripheral blood. Produced via immunoSEQ multiplex PCR; TCRdb's table is partial and in-frame only. In total the sample includes about 33,000 clones, none of them seen once. Details on this clone: Its specificity is not known.

Specimen: PBMCs. The V and J genes are TRBV6-5 and TRBJ2-7, with 8 bases identical to TRBD1. The sequence derives from a girl between 10 and 17 years old in good health, CMV-negative, and a related stem cell transplant donor. CDR3 in DNA: TGTGCCAGCAGTTACTACAGGGGGGATACCTACGAGCAGTACTTC. The encoded protein is CASSYYRGDTYEQYF.